This T cell receptor beta chain was found in a study of T-cell memory formation after mild COVID-19. Study-wide results and limits: In second-wave clones peaking day 37, SARS-CoV-2 specificity remained unconfirmed. Among contracting clones, CD4+ were mainly CM/EM and CD8+ enriched in EMRA.

Amplification by 5'RACE using constant-segment primers produced TCR alpha and TCR beta cDNA libraries that carried sample barcodes and UMIs. TCRdb fed the 5' RACE reads into MiXCR, producing one record per CDR3 protein. The sample lists hundreds of thousands of distinct CDR3 sequences, 25% to 30% occurring once. In regard to this clonotype: Antigen: not known.

The CDR3 is 15 amino acids. Trimming took 0 bases from V and 9 from J; bases not matched to a gene: 5. Sequencing input: PBMCs or a T cell subset sorted from them (not recorded which). The V gene is TRBV12-3 or TRBV12-4, the J gene TRBJ2-1; TRBD2 matches 10 bases. The origin of this receptor is an adult woman who had mild COVID-19 (a few samples of this study predate the infection). Cell type and time point are not known. The CDR3 reads CASSLALLAGSEQFF. CDR3 bases: TGTGCCAGCAGTTTAGCGCTACTAGCGGGGAGTGAGCAGTTCTTC.